The 18 T cell receptor beta chains listed next were all sequenced from one sample in a study of shared clonotypes between healthy human individuals. Profiled with immunoSEQ multiplex PCR; TCRdb holds only in-frame clones, not every one. The table records about 2.5 million clones, about 90% of them present only once. Material for sequencing was naive CD4+ T cells from PBMCs. Subset reported: CD45RA+ positively selected. Receptor source: a man aged 18 to 29 in good health. Some clones in this sample may be carry-over from other donors' samples.

This chain joins TRBV4-1 and TRBJ2-7; 11 positions match TRBD1. The J segment lost 5 bases and the V segment lost 4 bases, leaving 13 bases of the junction unmatched. This CDR3 spans 17 amino acids. Germline V gene sequence: CDR1 MGHRA, CDR2 YSYEKL. The CDR3 protein is CASSRQTTGTGGHEQYF. CDR3 nucleotide sequence: TGCGCCAGCAGCCGACAGACTACCGGGACAGGGGGTCACGAGCAGTACTTC.

The chain uses TRBV7-2 and TRBJ2-5; 12 nucleotides match TRBD2. V lost 2 bases to trimming and J lost 2 bases; unmatched junction nucleotides: 9. In germline, CDR1 is SGHTA, CDR2 FQGNSA. CDR3 length: 18 residues. CDR3 DNA: TGTGCCAGCAGCTTACGGCTAGCGGGAGGGCCAGGGCAAGAGACCCAGTACTTC. Translation: CASSLRLAGGPGQETQYF.

The rearrangement joins TRBV2 to TRBJ2-7; 13 bases are a match to TRBD2. Looked up from germline, CDR1 is SNHLY and CDR2 is FYNNEI. V was pared by 7 bases and J by 2 bases, with 5 bases of the junction left unmatched. The CDR3 runs to 15 residues. As DNA, the CDR3 is TGTGCCAGCAACAGACTAGCGGGAGGTCCCTACGAGCAGTACTTC. This encodes CASNRLAGGPYEQYF.

This rearrangement joins TRBV27 to TRBJ2-4; weak D call: TRBD1 (6 bases). This CDR3 is built from 15 residues. In germline, CDR1 is MNHEY, CDR2 SMNVEV (reference sequence). Trimming pared 5 bases from V and 1 base from J, leaving 12 bases between. Here the CDR3 reads CASSTSRGAKNIQYF. The CDR3 coding sequence is TGTGCCAGCAGTACCTCTAGGGGGGCCAAAAACATTCAGTACTTC.

The chain combines TRBV6-5 with TRBJ1-2; no clear D. V gave up 2 bases and J gave up 1 base, with 5 bases separating them. The CDR3 totals 13 residues. Looked up from germline, CDR1 is MNHEY and CDR2 is SVGAGI. CDR3 nucleotide sequence: TGTGCCAGCAGTTACAGGGTTAACTATGGCTACACCTTC. Encoded protein: CASSYRVNYGYTF.

Note on this clone: Other nucleotide sequences in the sample specify the same CDR3. The chain is built from TRBV5-1 and TRBJ1-2, with 8 bases matching TRBD1. The CDR3 covers 13 residues. Unmatched junction bases numbered 5, after V lost 4 bases and J lost 6 bases. Germline CDR1 SGHRS, CDR2 YFSETQ. The CDR3 DNA reads as TGCGCCAGCAGCCCCGGACAGGGAGATGGCTACACCTTC. It encodes CASSPGQGDGYTF.

The CDR3 DNA follows: TGTGCCAGCAGCCAAGTGTACGCCGGGGAGCTGTTTTTT. This translates into CASSQVYAGELFF. The rearrangement uses TRBV14 and TRBJ2-2; D gene unclear. The V and J ends lost 1 base and 6 bases respectively, with 6 bases between them. CDR1 SGHDN and CDR2 FVKESK come from the germline V gene. This CDR3 contains 13 residues. Based on the CDR3 plus reference TRBV14 and TRBJ2-2, the full variable domain is EAGVTQFPSHSVIEKGQTVTLRCDPISGHDNLYWYRRVMGKEIKFLLHFVKESKQDESGMPNNRFLAERTGGTYSTLKVQPAELEDSGVYFCASSQVYAGELFFGEGSRLTVL.

This clone came up once. The rearrangement links TRBV5-6 to TRBJ2-5, with a tentative D call TRBD2 (5 bases). The CDR3 runs 16 residues. V shed 2 bases and J shed 4 bases, with 18 bases lying between them. The V gene's germline CDR1 is SGHDT and CDR2 YYEEEE. The CDR3, as DNA: TGTGCCAGCAGCTTCAGGTTCGTGGGAGTGGGAGAGACCCAGTACTTC. Its translation: CASSFRFVGVGETQYF.

This chain joins TRBV5-1 and TRBJ1-1; D gene unclear. Trimming took off 4 bases at V and 4 bases at J, with 14 bases between the two ends. This CDR3 comprises 14 residues. Germline V gives CDR1 SGHRS, CDR2 YFSETQ. The CDR3 sequence: CASSPGDGSTEAFF. Here the CDR3 DNA reads TGCGCCAGCAGCCCTGGGGATGGGAGCACTGAAGCTTTCTTT.

The chain uses TRBV23-1 and TRBJ2-1; 14 nucleotides agree with TRBD2. TRBV23-1 is an open reading frame, and its role is uncertain. J lost 0 bases, V lost 2 bases, and 6 bases had no gene match. The CDR3 extends over 19 amino acids. Written as DNA, the CDR3 is TGCGCCAGCAGTCAAAAAAGGACTAGCGGGAGGCCCTCCTACAATGAGCAGTTCTTC. Its translation is CASSQKRTSGRPSYNEQFF.

As DNA, the CDR3 is TGTGCCACCAGCAGAGATCTGGGGTACTATGGCTACACCTTC. Residues: CATSRDLGYYGYTF. The genes are TRBV15 and TRBJ1-2, with D uncertain. The CDR3 sequence is 14 residues long. Trimming left V 0 bases short and J 3 bases short, with 8 bases between. Germline CDR1 and CDR2: LNHNV and YYDKDF (reference sequence).

The rearrangement links TRBV29-1 to TRBJ2-2; 7 positions agree with TRBD2. This CDR3 is 15 amino acids long. Trimming took 4 bases from V and 6 from J; bases not matched to a gene: 11. Germline V gene lookup returns CDR1 SQVTM and CDR2 ANQGSEA. The CDR3 loop is CSVGPLPGRSGELFF. The CDR3 DNA follows: TGCAGCGTTGGCCCTCTACCCGGGAGGTCCGGGGAGCTGTTTTTT.

The rearrangement joins TRBV10-1 to TRBJ2-5; 10 positions agree with TRBD1. V lost 6 bases, J lost 4 bases, and 11 bases stayed unmatched. The germline CDR1 and CDR2 sequences are WNHNN and SYGVQD (reference sequence). The CDR3 is made up of 16 amino acids. DNA for the CDR3: TGCGCCAGCAGGGGCAGGGACAGGGGAGGGTCAGAGACCCAGTACTTC. As protein: CASRGRDRGGSETQYF.

In the case of this clone: Other nucleotide sequences in the sample specify the same CDR3. The V and J genes are TRBV6-5 and TRBJ1-2; TRBD1 matches at 8 bases. This CDR3 has 14 amino acids. Trimming took 2 bases from V and 4 from J; bases not matched to a gene: 3. Per the germline V gene, CDR1 is MNHEY and CDR2 is SVGAGI. Here the CDR3 reads CASSYGQGSYGYTF. The CDR3 nucleotides are TGTGCCAGCAGTTACGGACAGGGCAGCTATGGCTACACCTTC.

Note on this clone: Other DNA variants within this sample encode the same CDR3. The CDR3 DNA reads as TGCGCCAGCAGCTTGGACGGGCTCTATGGCTACACCTTC. It translates to CASSLDGLYGYTF. The rearrangement joins TRBV5-1 to TRBJ1-2, with D uncertain. The CDR3 consists of 13 residues. In germline, CDR1 is SGHRS, CDR2 YFSETQ. V was shortened by 0 bases and J by 4 bases, with 7 bases between the two germline ends.

The sample holds a few counts of this clone. The rearrangement joins TRBV2 to TRBJ2-2; TRBD1 agrees at 9 bases. Trimming removed 6 bases from V and 16 bases from J; junction bases left unmatched: 9. This CDR3 has 12 residues. Germline CDR1 SNHLY, CDR2 FYNNEI. In DNA, the CDR3 is TGTGCCAGCAGCGCGAACAGGGGGCCCCCGTTTTTT. Protein sequence: CASSANRGPPFF.

The chain couples TRBV15 to TRBJ1-3, with no clear D. The CDR3 is 15 amino acids. Trimming removed 3 bases at V and 7 bases at J, with 16 bases between. The germline V gene encodes CDR1 LNHNV and CDR2 YYDKDF (reference sequence). CDR3 in amino acids: CATSSGGVAVNTIYF. CDR3 DNA: TGTGCCACCAGCAGTGGAGGTGTTGCGGTGAACACCATATATTTT.

The chain has TRBV5-1 and TRBJ1-1; a weak D match, TRBD1 (5 bases). The CDR3 sequence is 14 residues long. Trimming took 2 bases from V and 9 from J, leaving 17 bases between them. Germline V lookup: CDR1 SGHRS, CDR2 YFSETQ. CDR3 region: CASSLGTTVPKAFF. The CDR3 DNA is TGCGCCAGCAGCTTAGGGACGACGGTTCCAAAAGCTTTCTTT.